Described below is a single TCR beta chain sequence and its context. As yet, its antigen is unknown. The repertoire was sequenced with immunoSEQ multiplex PCR; TCRdb's copy has only in-frame clones and lacks some. The repertoire includes 150,000 to 200,000 clones, around 90% of them detected once, and around 1% sits in the top ten. CDR3 size: 14 residues. This record comes from a study of T cell responses to AZD1222 COVID-19 vaccine. Study-level points and caveats: Spike-specific TCR repertoires showed rising breadth and depth after two AZD1222 doses.

This TCR derives from an adult who received the AZD1222 COVID-19 vaccine. The chain recombines TRBV21-1 with TRBJ2-7; no check of the table's D call, TRBD1, against the DNA was made. TRBV21-1 corresponds to a pseudogene. Material: peripheral blood, obtained 28 days after the second AZD1222 dose. CDR3 loop: CASSKAADRYEQYF. The CDR3 bases are TGTGCCAGCAGCAAAGCGGCAGACAGGTACGAGCAGTACTTC.